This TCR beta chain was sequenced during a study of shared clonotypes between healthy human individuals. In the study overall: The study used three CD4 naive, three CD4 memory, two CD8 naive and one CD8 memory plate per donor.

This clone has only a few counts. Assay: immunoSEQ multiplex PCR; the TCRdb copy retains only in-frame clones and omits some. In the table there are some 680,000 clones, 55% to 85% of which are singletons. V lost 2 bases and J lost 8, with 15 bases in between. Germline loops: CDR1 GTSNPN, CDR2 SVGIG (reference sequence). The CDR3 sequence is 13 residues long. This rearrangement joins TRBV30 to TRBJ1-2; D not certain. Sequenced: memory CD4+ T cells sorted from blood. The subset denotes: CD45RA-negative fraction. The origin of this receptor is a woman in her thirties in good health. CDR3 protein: CAWSTTDTGGYTF. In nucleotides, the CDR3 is TGTGCCTGGAGTACCACCGATACGGGGGGCTACACCTTC.